This T cell receptor beta chain emerged from a study of CD8 T cells in Susac syndrome. Sequencing of TCR beta covered CD8+ and CD4+ T cells obtained from blood. The multiple sclerosis controls were treatment-naive patients with relapsing-remitting disease that was stable or active. The TEMRA cells underwent FACS enrichment, while the CD8+ and CD4+ T cells underwent negative isolation. An input of about 0.5 to 1 ug of RNA was subjected to reverse transcription using random hexamers. Across 54 Vbeta and 13 Jbeta, immunoSEQ multiplex PCR amplified TCR beta CDR3. One entry per CDR3 protein results from TCRdb running MiXCR on the immunoSEQ multiplex PCR reads. The sample contains a few hundred thousand distinct CDR3 sequences, about 90% of which appear only once. Trimming cost V 3 bases and J 11 bases; bases outside gene matches: 8. This CDR3 has 13 residues.

The sequenced material came from CD4+ T cells from PBMCs. The rearrangement joins TRBV12-3 or TRBV12-4 to TRBJ1-1; the match to TRBD1 covers 8 bases. This sequence was found in a human donor with multiple sclerosis. The CDR3 DNA reads TGTGCCAGCAGTTTGGCAGGGGGCGCCTCGGCTTTCTTT. It translates to CASSLAGGASAFF.